A selection of T cell receptor beta chains follows, all from one sample in a study of identical twins. TCRdb used MiXCR to reprocess the 5' RACE reads, holding one entry per CDR3 protein. This sample carries 450,000 to 650,000 distinct CDR3 sequences, roughly 15% of them seen once, and the ten largest clones take roughly 0.44%. The data were also submitted as part of a second study, on yellow fever vaccine responses in identical twins.

The sequenced sample was CD4+ T cells sorted from blood. Source of these receptors: a woman between 18 and 29 years old in good health. Each CDR3 is given with its conserved first and last residue. Each record gives: J gene, CDR3 length, V gene, clone size, D gene, CDR3 DNA, CDR3 protein. The D gene is left open where the match is weak. Clone size is not always given. Where it is, it says once, few, many or a class for expanded clones.

TRBJ2-2 | 16 | TRBV4-1 | - | - | TGCGCCAGCAGCCAAGTATCTGACAGGCTCACCGGGGAGCTGTTTTTT | CASSQVSDRLTGELFF
TRBJ1-4 | 12 | TRBV29-1 | many | - | TGCAGCGCGTCGACCCTGGATGAAAAACTGTTTTTT | CSASTLDEKLFF
TRBJ2-1 | 16 | TRBV28 | - | TRBD1 | TGTGCCAGCACCCGAACCGGGACAGGAGGATGGGGTGAGCAGTTCTTC | CASTRTGTGGWGEQFF
TRBJ1-1 | 15 | TRBV9 | few | - | TGTGCCAGCAGCCCCGCGCCATCCTTAAACACTGAAGCTTTCTTT | CASSPAPSLNTEAFF
TRBJ2-5 | 15 | TRBV5-1 | few | TRBD1 | TGCGCCAGCAGCATCGGGACAGGAGGCCAAGAGACCCAGTACTTC | CASSIGTGGQETQYF
TRBJ1-5 | 15 | TRBV12-3/TRBV12-4 | many | - | TGTGCCAGCACCCTTGCGACTTATAGCAATCAGCCCCAGCATTTT | CASTLATYSNQPQHF
TRBJ2-1 | 14 | TRBV3-1 | - | TRBD2 | TGTGCCAGCAGCCAACCAGCGGGAGTAGTTGAGCAGTTCTTC | CASSQPAGVVEQFF
TRBJ1-4 | 15 | TRBV2 | few | - | TGTGCCAGCATATTGACAGGCCTTATCAATGAAAAACTGTTTTTT | CASILTGLINEKLFF
TRBJ1-6 | 14 | TRBV19 | few | TRBD1 | TGTGCCAGTAGGTGGGGACAGGACGGTTCACCCCTCCACTTT | CASRWGQDGSPLHF
TRBJ2-5 | 19 | TRBV27 | few | - | TGTGCCAGCAGTACCGCAACGGGGGGCAGGGTGGTCCCGGTAGAGACCCAGTACTTC | CASSTATGGRVVPVETQYF
TRBJ2-1 | 15 | TRBV28 | - | - | TGTGCCAGCAGTTCCCGTGGGAGAGGGGACAATGAGCAGTTCTTC | CASSSRGRGDNEQFF
TRBJ2-3 | 17 | TRBV20-1 | - | TRBD2 | TGCTGTGCTAGACGTACTAGCGGGTTAACTGGCACAGATACGCAGTATTTT | CCARRTSGLTGTDTQYF
TRBJ2-1 | 16 | TRBV3-1 | few | - | TGTGCCAGCAGCCGGGGGGGACAGCCGTTTATAAATGAGCAGTTCTTC | CASSRGGQPFINEQFF
TRBJ2-4 | 16 | TRBV20-1 | few | - | TGCAGTGCTAGAGAGCCATTGACAGGATCCAAAAACATTCAGTACTTC | CSAREPLTGSKNIQYF
TRBJ1-3 | 14 | TRBV29-1 | - | TRBD1 | TGCAGCGCCGGGACAGGGAGTCCTGGAAACACCATATATTTT | CSAGTGSPGNTIYF
TRBJ2-7 | 17 | TRBV10-3 | - | TRBD2 | TGTGCCATCAGCCCGGGACTAGCGGGAATTACCTCCTACGAGCAGTACTTC | CAISPGLAGITSYEQYF
TRBJ1-4 | 16 | TRBV5-1 | - | TRBD1 | TGCGCCAGCAGCGGGGGACAGGCGGGAGTAGGAGAAAAACTGTTTTTT | CASSGGQAGVGEKLFF
TRBJ2-7 | 13 | TRBV25-1 | many | - | TGTGCCAGCAGTGAAACAGGGTCCTACGAGCAGTACTTC | CASSETGSYEQYF
TRBJ2-6 | 13 | TRBV24-1 | few | - | TGTGCCACCAGTGGTGCTGGGGCCAACGTCCTGACTTTC | CATSGAGANVLTF
TRBJ1-2 | 12 | TRBV20-1 | - | - | TGCAGTGCCCCCTCCACTAACTATGGCTACACCTTC | CSAPSTNYGYTF
TRBJ1-1 | 14 | TRBV20-1 | few | TRBD1 | TGCAGTGCTAGTTTAACAGGGGCGAACACTGAAGCTTTCTTT | CSASLTGANTEAFF
TRBJ2-2 | 16 | TRBV9 | once | TRBD2 | TGTGCCAGCAGCGTGGGAGGGGCCGGGAGGACCGGGGAGCTGTTTTTT | CASSVGGAGRTGELFF
TRBJ1-1 | 14 | TRBV10-3 | few | - | TGTGCCATCAGTGAAGGAGTTCTGAACACTGAAGCTTTCTTT | CAISEGVLNTEAFF
TRBJ1-2 | 12 | TRBV2 | - | - | TGTGCCAGCAGTGTAACGGATTATGGCTACACCTTC | CASSVTDYGYTF
TRBJ2-6 | 16 | TRBV18 | - | - | TGTGCCAGCTCACCGACCGGGACACCTGGGGCCAACGTCCTGACTTTC | CASSPTGTPGANVLTF
TRBJ1-5 | 12 | TRBV14 | - | - | TGTGCCAGCAGCCCTGGATGGGGGGCCCAGCATTTT | CASSPGWGAQHF
TRBJ2-5 | 15 | TRBV2 | few | TRBD2 | TGTGCCAGCAGGGCCGGGACTAGCGGGTCGGAGACCCAGTACTTC | CASRAGTSGSETQYF
TRBJ2-3 | 15 | TRBV5-1 | - | - | TGCGCCAGCAGCTTCGGCCAATCTGGCACAGATACGCAGTATTTT | CASSFGQSGTDTQYF
TRBJ2-1 | 16 | TRBV7-8 | - | - | TGTGCCAGCAGCTTTTTTGGGTTGAGCTCCTACAATGAGCAGTTCTTC | CASSFFGLSSYNEQFF
TRBJ2-3 | 16 | TRBV20-1 | - | - | TGCAGTGCTAGGGGAACAGGGTTGGGTAACACAGATACGCAGTATTTT | CSARGTGLGNTDTQYF
TRBJ2-2 | 17 | TRBV5-4 | - | TRBD1 | TGTGCCAGCAGCTTGGCCGCCCTGACAGGGTCCACCGGGGAGCTGTTTTTT | CASSLAALTGSTGELFF
TRBJ2-7 | 17 | TRBV4-2 | - | TRBD2 | TGTGCCAGCAGCCAAGATCTAGCGGAGCGGAGTCACTACGAGCAGTACTTC | CASSQDLAERSHYEQYF
TRBJ2-2 | 13 | TRBV7-9 | few | - | TGTGCCAGCAGCGTCCAGGGATCCGGGGAGCTGTTTTTT | CASSVQGSGELFF
TRBJ2-7 | 17 | TRBV5-1 | few | TRBD2 | TGCGCCAGCAGCCCAAGACTAGCGGGAGGGCCTGAGTACGAGCAGTACTTC | CASSPRLAGGPEYEQYF
TRBJ2-1 | 16 | TRBV15 | few | - | TGTGCCACCAGCAGAGGAGGAGGGGCGAATCAAAATGAGCAGTTCTTC | CATSRGGGANQNEQFF
TRBJ2-5 | 16 | TRBV12-3/TRBV12-4 | few | TRBD1 | TGTGCCAGCAGTTTACAGTCCACAGGGGGCTCAGAGACCCAGTACTTC | CASSLQSTGGSETQYF
TRBJ2-2 | 16 | TRBV15 | - | - | TGTGCCACCAGCAGAGATTGGCAGAGGGTGGCCGGGGAGCTGTTTTTT | CATSRDWQRVAGELFF
TRBJ1-1 | 15 | TRBV27 | few | TRBD1 | TGTGCCAGCAGTAAAACAGGGGTCTTGAACACTGAAGCTTTCTTT | CASSKTGVLNTEAFF
TRBJ2-5 | 11 | TRBV2 | - | - | TGTGCCAGCAGCCCGACGGAAACCCAGTACTTC | CASSPTETQYF
TRBJ2-5 | 15 | TRBV7-9 | - | - | TGTGCCAGCAGCTTAGAAGGTCGTTTCCAAGAGACCCAGTACTTC | CASSLEGRFQETQYF
TRBJ2-5 | 15 | TRBV4-1 | many | TRBD2 | TGCGCCAGCAGCCGGACTAGCGGGACATCAGAGACCCAGTACTTC | CASSRTSGTSETQYF
TRBJ2-1 | 15 | TRBV5-1 | - | TRBD1 | TGCGCCAGCAGCCCAGGGGGCGGGTGGAACAATGAGCAGTTCTTC | CASSPGGGWNNEQFF
TRBJ2-5 | 16 | TRBV2 | - | TRBD2 | TGTGCCAGCAGTCTACAAGCGGGAGGGCTGGCGGAGACCCAGTACTTC | CASSLQAGGLAETQYF
TRBJ1-6 | 14 | TRBV20-1 | few | - | TGCAGTGCATACGGGACAAGCCGATTACCACCCCTCCACTTT | CSAYGTSRLPPLHF
TRBJ2-1 | 15 | TRBV9 | few | TRBD2 | TGTGCCAGCAGCGTAGCCGGCGGGAGGGGGGATGAGCAGTTCTTC | CASSVAGGRGDEQFF
TRBJ2-1 | 17 | TRBV7-9 | - | TRBD2 | TGTGCCAGCAGCCCCCCGAAAGCGGGAGTGTCCTACAATGAGCAGTTCTTC | CASSPPKAGVSYNEQFF
TRBJ1-1 | 15 | TRBV18 | few | TRBD1 | TGTGCCAGCTCACGACGGCAGGGGGAGAACACTGAAGCTTTCTTT | CASSRRQGENTEAFF
TRBJ2-3 | 14 | TRBV10-3 | - | TRBD1 | TGTGCCATCAGTGGTAGGACAGGGCCAGATACGCAGTATTTT | CAISGRTGPDTQYF
TRBJ2-2 | 13 | TRBV24-1 | - | - | TGTGCCACCAGTGGATCAGGGAACGGGGAGCTGTTTTTT | CATSGSGNGELFF
TRBJ2-3 | 18 | TRBV28 | few | - | TGTGCCAGCAGTTTGGGGGGGCGCGGCCGTGGTTACACAGATACGCAGTATTTT | CASSLGGRGRGYTDTQYF